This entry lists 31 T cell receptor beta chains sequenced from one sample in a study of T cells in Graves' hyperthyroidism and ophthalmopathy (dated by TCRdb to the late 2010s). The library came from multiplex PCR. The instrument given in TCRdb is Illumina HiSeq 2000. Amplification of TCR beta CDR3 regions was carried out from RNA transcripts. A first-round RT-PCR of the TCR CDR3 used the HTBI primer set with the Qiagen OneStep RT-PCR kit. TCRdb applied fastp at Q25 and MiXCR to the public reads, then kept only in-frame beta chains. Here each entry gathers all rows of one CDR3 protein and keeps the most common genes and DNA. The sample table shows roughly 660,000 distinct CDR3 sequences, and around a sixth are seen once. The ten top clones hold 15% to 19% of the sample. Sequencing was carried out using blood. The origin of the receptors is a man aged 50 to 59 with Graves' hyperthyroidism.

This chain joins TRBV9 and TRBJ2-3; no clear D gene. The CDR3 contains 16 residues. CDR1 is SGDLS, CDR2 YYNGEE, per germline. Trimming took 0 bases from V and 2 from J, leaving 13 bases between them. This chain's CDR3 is CASSVAEGPDTDTQYF. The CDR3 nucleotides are TGTGCCAGCAGCGTAGCTGAAGGGCCGGACACAGATACGCAGTATTTT.

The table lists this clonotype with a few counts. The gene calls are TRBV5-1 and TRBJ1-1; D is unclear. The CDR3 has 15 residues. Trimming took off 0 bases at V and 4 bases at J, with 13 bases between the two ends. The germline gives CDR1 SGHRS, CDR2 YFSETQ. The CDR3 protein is CASSLGFERSTEAFF. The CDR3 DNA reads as TGCGCCAGCAGCTTGGGTTTTGAGCGGAGCACTGAAGCTTTCTTT. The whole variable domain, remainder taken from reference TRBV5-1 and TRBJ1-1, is KAGVTQTPRYLIKTRGQQVTLSCSPISGHRSVSWYQQTPGQGLQFLFEYFSETQRNKGNFPGRFSGRQFSNSRSEMNVSTLELGDSALYLCASSLGFERSTEAFFGQGTRLTVV.

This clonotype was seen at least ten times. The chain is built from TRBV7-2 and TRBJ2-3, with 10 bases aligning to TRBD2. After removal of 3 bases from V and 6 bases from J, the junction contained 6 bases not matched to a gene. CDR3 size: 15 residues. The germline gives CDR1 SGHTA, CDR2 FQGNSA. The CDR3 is CASSFATSGIDTQYF. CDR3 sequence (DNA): TGTGCCAGCAGCTTTGCAACTAGCGGGATTGATACGCAGTATTTT.

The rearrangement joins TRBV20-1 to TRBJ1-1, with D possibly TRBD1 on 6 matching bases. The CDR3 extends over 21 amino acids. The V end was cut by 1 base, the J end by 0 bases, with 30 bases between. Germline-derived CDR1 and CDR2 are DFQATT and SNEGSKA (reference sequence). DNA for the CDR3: TGCAGTGCTAGAGGGCGGCCCGGGGGATCTTGGGGGCCATTAATGAACACTGAAGCTTTCTTT. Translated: CSARGRPGGSWGPLMNTEAFF.

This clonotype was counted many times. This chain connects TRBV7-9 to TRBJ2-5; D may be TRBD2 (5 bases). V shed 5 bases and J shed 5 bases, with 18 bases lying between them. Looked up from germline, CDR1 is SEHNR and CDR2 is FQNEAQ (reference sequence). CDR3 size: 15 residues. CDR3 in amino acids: CASSPPGSGRETQYF. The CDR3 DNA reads TGTGCCAGCAGCCCCCCGGGGAGTGGGCGTGAGACCCAGTACTTC.

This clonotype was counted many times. CDR3 protein: CASRPTGTGVEKLFF. The CDR3 DNA reads as TGTGCCAGCAGACCAACTGGGACAGGGGTGGAAAAACTGTTTTTT. V is TRBV28 and J is TRBJ1-4; 10 nucleotides line up with TRBD1. The CDR3 length is 15 residues. CDR1 is MDHEN, CDR2 SYDVKM, per germline. With V trimmed by 6 bases and J by 8 bases, 9 bases remained unmatched.

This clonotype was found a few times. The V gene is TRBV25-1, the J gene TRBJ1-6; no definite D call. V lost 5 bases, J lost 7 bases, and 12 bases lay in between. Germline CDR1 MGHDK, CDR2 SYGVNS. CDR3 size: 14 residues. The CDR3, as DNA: TGTGCCAGCAGTAAGGACCTCACGAATTCACCCCTCCACTTT. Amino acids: CASSKDLTNSPLHF.

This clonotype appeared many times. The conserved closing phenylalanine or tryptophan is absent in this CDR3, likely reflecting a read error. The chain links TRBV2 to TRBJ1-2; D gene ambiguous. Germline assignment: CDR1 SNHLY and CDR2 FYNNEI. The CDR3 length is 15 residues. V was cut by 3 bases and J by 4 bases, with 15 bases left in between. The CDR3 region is CASSEARRTIYGYTL. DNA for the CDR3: TGTGCCAGCAGTGAGGCTAGAAGAACGATCTATGGCTACACCCTC.

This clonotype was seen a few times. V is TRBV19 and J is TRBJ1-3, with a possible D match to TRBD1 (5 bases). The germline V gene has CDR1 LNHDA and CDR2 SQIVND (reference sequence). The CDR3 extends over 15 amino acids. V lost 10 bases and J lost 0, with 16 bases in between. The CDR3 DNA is TGTGCCACAAGACGGGACTCCAGCTCTGGAAACACCATATATTTT. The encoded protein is CATRRDSSSGNTIYF.

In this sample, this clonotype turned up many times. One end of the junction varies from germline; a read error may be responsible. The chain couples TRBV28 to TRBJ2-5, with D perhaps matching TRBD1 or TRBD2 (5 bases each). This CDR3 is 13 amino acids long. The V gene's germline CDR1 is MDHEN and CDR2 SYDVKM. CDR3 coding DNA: TGTGCCAGCAATTTCGGGACCCAAGGGACCCAGTACTTC. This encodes CASNFGTQGTQYF.

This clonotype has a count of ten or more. CDR3 coding DNA: TGTGCCAGCGTAGCTAGCCGATACAATGAGCAGTTCTTC. This sequence encodes CASVASRYNEQFF. The chain combines TRBV7-2 with TRBJ2-1; perhaps TRBD2 as D (5 bases). The CDR3 length is 13 residues. Germline V gene sequence: CDR1 SGHTA, CDR2 FQGNSA. Trimming removed 8 bases at V and 4 bases at J, with 12 bases between.

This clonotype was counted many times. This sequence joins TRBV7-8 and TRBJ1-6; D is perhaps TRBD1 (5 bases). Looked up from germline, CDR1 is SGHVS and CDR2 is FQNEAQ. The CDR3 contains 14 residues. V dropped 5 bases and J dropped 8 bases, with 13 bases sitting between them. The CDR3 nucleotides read TGTGCCAGCAGCGCTACAGGAAGGGATTCACCCCTCCACTTT. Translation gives CASSATGRDSPLHF.

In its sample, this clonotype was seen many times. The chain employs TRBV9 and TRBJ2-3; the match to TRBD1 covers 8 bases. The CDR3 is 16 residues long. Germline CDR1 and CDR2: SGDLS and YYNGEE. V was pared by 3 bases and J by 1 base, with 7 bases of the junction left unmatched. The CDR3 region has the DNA TGTGCCAGCAGCGCCTACTCGACAGGGGGCACAGATACGCAGTATTTT. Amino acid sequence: CASSAYSTGGTDTQYF. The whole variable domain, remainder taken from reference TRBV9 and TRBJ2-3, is DSGVTQTPKHLITATGQRVTLRCSPRSGDLSVYWYQQSLDQGLQFLIQYYNGEERAKGNILERFSAQQFPDLHSELNLSSLELGDSALYFCASSAYSTGGTDTQYFGPGTRLTVL.

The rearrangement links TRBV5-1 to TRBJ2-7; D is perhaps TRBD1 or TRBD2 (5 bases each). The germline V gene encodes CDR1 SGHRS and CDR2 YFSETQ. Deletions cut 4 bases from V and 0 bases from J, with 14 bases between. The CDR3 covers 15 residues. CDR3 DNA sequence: TGCGCCAGCAGCATAGGGGACGCCAGCTCCTACGAGCAGTACTTC. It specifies CASSIGDASSYEQYF.

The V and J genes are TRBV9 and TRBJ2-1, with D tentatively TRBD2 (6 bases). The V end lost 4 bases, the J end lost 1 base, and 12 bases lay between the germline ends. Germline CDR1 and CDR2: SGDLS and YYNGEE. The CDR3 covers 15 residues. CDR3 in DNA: TGTGCCAGCAGCCCGGGACTCACATCCTACAATGAGCAGTTCTTC. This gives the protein CASSPGLTSYNEQFF. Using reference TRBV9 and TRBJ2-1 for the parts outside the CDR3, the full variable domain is DSGVTQTPKHLITATGQRVTLRCSPRSGDLSVYWYQQSLDQGLQFLIQYYNGEERAKGNILERFSAQQFPDLHSELNLSSLELGDSALYFCASSPGLTSYNEQFFGPGTRLTVL.

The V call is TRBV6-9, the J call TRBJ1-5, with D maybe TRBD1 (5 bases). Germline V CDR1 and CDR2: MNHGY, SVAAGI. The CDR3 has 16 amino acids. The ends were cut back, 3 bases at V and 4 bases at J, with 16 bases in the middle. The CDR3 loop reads CASSYVLSGSNQPQHF. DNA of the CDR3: TGTGCCAGCAGTTACGTGTTATCAGGGTCGAATCAGCCCCAGCATTTT.

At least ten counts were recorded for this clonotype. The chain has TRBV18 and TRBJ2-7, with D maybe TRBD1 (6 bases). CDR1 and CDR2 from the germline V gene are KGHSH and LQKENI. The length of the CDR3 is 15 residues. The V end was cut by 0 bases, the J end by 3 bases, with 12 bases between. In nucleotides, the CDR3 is TGTGCCAGCTCACCACCAACAGGGCCACTCTACGAGCAGTACTTC. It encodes CASSPPTGPLYEQYF.

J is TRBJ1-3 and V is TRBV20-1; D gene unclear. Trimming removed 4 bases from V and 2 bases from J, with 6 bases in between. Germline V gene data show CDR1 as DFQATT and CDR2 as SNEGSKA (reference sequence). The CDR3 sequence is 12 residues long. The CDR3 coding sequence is TGCAGTGCTATAATAGCTGGAAACACCATATATTTT. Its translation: CSAIIAGNTIYF.

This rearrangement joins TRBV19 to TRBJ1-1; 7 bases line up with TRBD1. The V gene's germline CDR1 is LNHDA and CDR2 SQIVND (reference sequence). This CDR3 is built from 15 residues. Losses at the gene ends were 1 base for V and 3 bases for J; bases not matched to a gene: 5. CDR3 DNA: TGTGCCAGTAGTATAGGAGGGGGCGTATACACTGAAGCTTTCTTT. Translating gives CASSIGGGVYTEAFF.

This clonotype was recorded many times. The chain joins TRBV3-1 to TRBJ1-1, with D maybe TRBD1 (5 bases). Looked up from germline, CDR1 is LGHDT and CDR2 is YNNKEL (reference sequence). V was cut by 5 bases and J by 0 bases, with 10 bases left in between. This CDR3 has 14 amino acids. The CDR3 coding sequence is TGTGCCAGCAGCGAACGGACAATGAACACTGAAGCTTTCTTT. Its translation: CASSERTMNTEAFF.

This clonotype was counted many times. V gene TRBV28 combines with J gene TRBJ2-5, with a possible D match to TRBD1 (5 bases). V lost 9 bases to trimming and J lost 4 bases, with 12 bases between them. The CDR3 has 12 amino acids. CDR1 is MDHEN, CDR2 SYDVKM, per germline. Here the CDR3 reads CASTPQGETQYF. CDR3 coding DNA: TGTGCCAGTACACCCCAGGGAGAGACCCAGTACTTC.

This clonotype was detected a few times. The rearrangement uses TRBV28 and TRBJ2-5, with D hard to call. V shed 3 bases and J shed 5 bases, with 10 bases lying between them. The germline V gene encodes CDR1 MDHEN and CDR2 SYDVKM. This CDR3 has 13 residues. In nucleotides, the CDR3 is TGTGCCAGCAGTTTTCTACGCCCGGAGACCCAGTACTTC. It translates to CASSFLRPETQYF.

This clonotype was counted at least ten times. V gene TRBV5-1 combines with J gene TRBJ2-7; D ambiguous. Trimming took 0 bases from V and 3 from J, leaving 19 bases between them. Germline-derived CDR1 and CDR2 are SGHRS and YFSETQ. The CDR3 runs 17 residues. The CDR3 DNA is TGCGCCAGCAGCTTGGGGTTTAGTTCCTTCAGAGGCTACGAGCAGTACTTC. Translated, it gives CASSLGFSSFRGYEQYF.

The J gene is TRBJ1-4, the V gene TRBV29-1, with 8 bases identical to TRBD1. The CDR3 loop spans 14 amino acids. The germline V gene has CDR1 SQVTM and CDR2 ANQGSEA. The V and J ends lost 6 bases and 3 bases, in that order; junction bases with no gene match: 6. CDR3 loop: CSVRKDRANEKLFF. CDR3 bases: TGCAGCGTACGGAAGGACAGGGCTAATGAAAAACTGTTTTTT.

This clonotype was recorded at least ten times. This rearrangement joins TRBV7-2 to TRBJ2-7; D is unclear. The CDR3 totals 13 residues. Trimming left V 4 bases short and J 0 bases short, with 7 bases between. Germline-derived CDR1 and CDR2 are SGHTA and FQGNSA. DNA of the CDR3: TGTGCCAGCAGCTCCCCGACCTCCTACGAGCAGTACTTC. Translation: CASSSPTSYEQYF.

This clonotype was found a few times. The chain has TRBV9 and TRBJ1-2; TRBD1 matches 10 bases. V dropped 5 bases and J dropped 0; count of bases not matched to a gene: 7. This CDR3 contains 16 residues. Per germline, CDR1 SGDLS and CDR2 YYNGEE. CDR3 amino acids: CASSGTGVQSNYGYTF. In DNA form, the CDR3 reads TGTGCCAGCAGTGGGACAGGGGTCCAATCTAACTATGGCTACACCTTC.

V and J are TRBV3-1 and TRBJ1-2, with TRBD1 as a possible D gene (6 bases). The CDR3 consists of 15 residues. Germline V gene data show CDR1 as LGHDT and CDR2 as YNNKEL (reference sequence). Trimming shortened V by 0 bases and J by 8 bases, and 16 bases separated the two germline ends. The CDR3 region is CASSQDITGQGGYTF. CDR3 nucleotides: TGTGCCAGCAGCCAAGATATAACAGGGCAAGGAGGCTACACCTTC.

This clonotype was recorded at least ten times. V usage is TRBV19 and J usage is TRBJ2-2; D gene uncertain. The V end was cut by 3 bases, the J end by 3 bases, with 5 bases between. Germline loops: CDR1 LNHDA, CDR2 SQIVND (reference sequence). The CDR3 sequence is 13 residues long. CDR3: CASSIGDTGELFF. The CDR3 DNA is TGTGCCAGTAGTATTGGTGACACCGGGGAGCTGTTTTTT.

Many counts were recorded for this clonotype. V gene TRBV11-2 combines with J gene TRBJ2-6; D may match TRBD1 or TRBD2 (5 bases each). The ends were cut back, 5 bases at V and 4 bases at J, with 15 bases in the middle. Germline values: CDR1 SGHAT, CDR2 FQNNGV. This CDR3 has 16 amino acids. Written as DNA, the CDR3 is TGTGCCAGCAGCCCCCGGGACGAGGTCGGGGCCAACGTCCTGACTTTC. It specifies CASSPRDEVGANVLTF.

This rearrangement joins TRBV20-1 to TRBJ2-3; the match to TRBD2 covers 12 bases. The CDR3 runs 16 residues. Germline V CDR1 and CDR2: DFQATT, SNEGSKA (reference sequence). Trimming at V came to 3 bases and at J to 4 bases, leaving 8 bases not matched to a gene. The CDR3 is CSARSVTSGRPDTQYF. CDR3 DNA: TGCAGTGCTAGGTCGGTTACTAGCGGGAGGCCAGATACGCAGTATTTT.

CDR3 amino acids: CASSQDLTSGGTQYF. In DNA form, the CDR3 reads TGCGCCAGCAGCCAAGACCTGACTAGCGGAGGTACGCAGTATTTT. This chain links TRBV4-1 with TRBJ2-3, with 9 nucleotides matching TRBD2. In germline, CDR1 is MGHRA, CDR2 YSYEKL. V lost 0 bases and J lost 8; bases outside the gene matches: 6. There are 15 residues in the CDR3.